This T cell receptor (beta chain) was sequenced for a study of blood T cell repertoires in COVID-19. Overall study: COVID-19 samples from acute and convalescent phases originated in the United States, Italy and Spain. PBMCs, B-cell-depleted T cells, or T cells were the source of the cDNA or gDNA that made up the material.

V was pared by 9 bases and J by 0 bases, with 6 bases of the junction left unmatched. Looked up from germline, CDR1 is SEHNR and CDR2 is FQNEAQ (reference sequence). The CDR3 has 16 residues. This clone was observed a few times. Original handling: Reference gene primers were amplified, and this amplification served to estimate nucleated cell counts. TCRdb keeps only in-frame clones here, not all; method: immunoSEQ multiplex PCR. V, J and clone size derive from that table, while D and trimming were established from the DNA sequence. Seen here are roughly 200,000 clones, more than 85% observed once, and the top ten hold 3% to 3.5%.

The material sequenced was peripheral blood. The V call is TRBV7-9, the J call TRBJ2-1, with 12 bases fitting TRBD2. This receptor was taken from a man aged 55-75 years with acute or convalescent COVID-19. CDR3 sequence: CASNRLAGASYNEQFF. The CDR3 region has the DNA TGTGCCAGTAACCGACTAGCGGGGGCCTCCTACAATGAGCAGTTCTTC.